A single sample gave rise to the 23 T cell receptor beta chains below, sequenced in a study of beta chain features in type 1 diabetes (dated by TCRdb to 2016 to 2019). Library preparation was by the immunoSEQ multiplex PCR assay. The High Capacity cDNA Reverse Transcription Kit was used to reverse transcribe all of the isolated RNA, meaning that expressed TCRB transcripts were what got sequenced. As stored in TCRdb, this immuneACCESS dataset retains in-frame rearrangements with V and J assigned. A fraction of the clones does not appear; measured against another copy, unresolved V genes explain less than half of the discrepancy, and the remainder lacks a known reason. The sample records hundreds of thousands of clones, about 14% of which are singletons. The top ten clones comprise about 0.087% of the sample. Input material: naive CD4+ T cells from blood. The cell subset or site tag for this specimen amounts to: true naive CD4+ T cells. These receptors all stem from a young man in good health.

This chain connects TRBV5-6 to TRBJ2-7; D is ambiguous. Germline V CDR1 and CDR2: SGHDT, YYEEEE. There are 13 residues in the CDR3. Trimming removed 0 bases at V and 2 bases at J, with 6 bases between. The CDR3 DNA reads TGTGCCAGCAGCTTGGTTGCGACCTACGAGCAGTACTTC. Protein: CASSLVATYEQYF.

This clone was detected only a few times. The chain joins TRBV4-3 to TRBJ1-1; D is unresolved. CDR1 and CDR2 (germline): LGHNA, YSLEER. The CDR3 has 13 amino acids. V shed 0 bases and J shed 1 base, with 3 bases lying between them. CDR3 residues: CASSQDPNTEAFF. CDR3 nucleotides: TGCGCCAGCAGCCAAGATCCGAACACTGAAGCTTTCTTT.

In its sample, this clone was seen a few times. The chain has TRBV7-9 and TRBJ1-4, with D maybe TRBD1 (6 bases). Trimming shortened V by 5 bases and J by 7 bases, and 11 bases separated the two germline ends. Per the germline V gene, CDR1 is SEHNR and CDR2 is FQNEAQ (reference sequence). There are 13 residues in the CDR3. This chain's CDR3 is CASSRGIGEKLFF. In nucleotides, the CDR3 is TGTGCCAGCAGCAGGGGGATTGGTGAAAAACTGTTTTTT.

This clone has just a few counts. This chain connects TRBV6-1 to TRBJ2-3; D is possibly TRBD2 (6 bases). Germline V gene sequence: CDR1 MNHNS, CDR2 SASEGT. CDR3 length: 14 amino acids. The ends were cut back, 4 bases at V and 2 bases at J, with 10 bases in the middle. CDR3 bases: TGTGCCAGCAGTGTCCCGGGGGACACAGATACGCAGTATTTT. Protein product: CASSVPGDTDTQYF.

Regarding this clone: Other nucleotide sequences from this sample produce the same CDR3. V gene TRBV7-2 combines with J gene TRBJ1-5; 11 bases line up with TRBD1. Losses at the gene ends were 5 bases for V and 7 bases for J; bases not matched to a gene: 7. Germline CDR1 and CDR2: SGHTA and FQGNSA. CDR3 length equals 15 residues. DNA for the CDR3: TGTGCCAGCAGCCTTGGACAGGGGGCACGACAGCCCCAGCATTTT. Protein product: CASSLGQGARQPQHF.

Turning to this clone: The identical CDR3 is also encoded by other nucleotide sequences in the sample. The chain uses TRBV18 and TRBJ2-1, with TRBD1 as a possible D gene (5 bases). Germline V CDR1 and CDR2: KGHSH, LQKENI. The CDR3 consists of 15 residues. The V end lost 2 bases, the J end lost 1 base, and 9 bases lay between the germline ends. In DNA, the CDR3 is TGTGCCAGCTCACCAGGCCAGGGATCCTACAATGAGCAGTTCTTC. Translated: CASSPGQGSYNEQFF.

The V gene is TRBV2, the J gene TRBJ2-7, with 7 bases that match TRBD2. The J segment lost 2 bases and the V segment lost 3 bases, leaving 4 bases of the junction unmatched. The V gene's germline CDR1 is SNHLY and CDR2 FYNNEI. CDR3 size: 14 residues. CDR3 nucleotide sequence: TGTGCCAGCAGTGAGATTCGGGGGGCCTACGAGCAGTACTTC. Translated: CASSEIRGAYEQYF.

The J gene is TRBJ2-7, the V gene TRBV14, with unresolved D. In germline, CDR1 is SGHDN, CDR2 FVKESK. Trimming pared 3 bases from V and 4 bases from J, leaving 10 bases between. This CDR3 contains 13 residues. The CDR3 DNA reads TGTGCCAGCAGCCAGAGTGGATTGTACGAGCAGTACTTC. It is translated as CASSQSGLYEQYF.

V and J are TRBV7-2 and TRBJ2-7; a possible D gene is TRBD2 (7 bases). CDR1 and CDR2 from the germline V gene are SGHTA and FQGNSA. V was pared by 5 bases and J by 6 bases, with 20 bases between. The CDR3 has 15 residues. The CDR3: CASSPGRGGSSEQYF. CDR3 nucleotides: TGTGCCAGCAGCCCCGGTAGGGGGGGATCATCCGAGCAGTACTTC. The entire variable domain, with the rest obtained from reference TRBV7-2 and TRBJ2-7, is as follows: GAGVSQSPSNKVTEKGKDVELRCDPISGHTALYWYRQSLGQGLEFLIYFQGNSAPDKSGLPSDRFSAERTGGSVSTLTIQRTQQEDSAVYLCASSPGRGGSSEQYFGPGTRLTVT.

This chain links TRBV28 with TRBJ2-7, with 9 bases aligning to TRBD1. CDR3 length: 15 amino acids. The V segment lost 5 bases and the J segment 5 bases; nucleotides outside the gene matches: 10. Germline CDR1 and CDR2: MDHEN and SYDVKM. The CDR3 nucleotides read TGTGCCAGCAGTCCCGGGACAGGGAGAAGGGACGAGCAGTACTTC. This codes for CASSPGTGRRDEQYF.

Only a few counts were recorded for this clone. The chain carries TRBV18 and TRBJ2-3; perhaps TRBD1 as D (6 bases). CDR1 is KGHSH and CDR2 is LQKENI in the germline V gene. With 8 bases removed from V and 0 bases from J, the gap between germline ends came to 9 bases. This CDR3 is 13 amino acids long. CDR3 nucleotides: TGTGCCAGCGGGACATCGAGCACAGATACGCAGTATTTT. This translates into CASGTSSTDTQYF.

This clone turned up a few times. The V gene is TRBV12-5, the J gene TRBJ2-3, with 11 bases matching TRBD2. The V gene's germline CDR1 is LGHNT and CDR2 FRNRAP. The CDR3 is 15 residues long. J gave up 5 bases and V 3 bases, and 4 bases lay outside the gene matches. CDR3 in DNA: TGTGCTAGTGGTTTACTAGCGGGAGATCGAGATACGCAGTATTTT. Translated, it gives CASGLLAGDRDTQYF.

The table lists this clone with a few counts. This rearrangement joins TRBV5-4 to TRBJ1-2; 7 bases are shared with TRBD1. This CDR3 is built from 16 residues. The V segment lost 0 bases and the J segment 0 bases; nucleotides outside the gene matches: 5. The germline gives CDR1 SGHNT, CDR2 YYREEE (reference sequence). The CDR3 reads CASSLAAGGSNYGYTF. DNA for the CDR3: TGTGCCAGCAGCTTGGCAGCAGGGGGGTCTAACTATGGCTACACCTTC.

The chain is built from TRBV9 and TRBJ1-2, with D unresolved. Between the trimmed V and J ends, which lost 0 bases and 6 bases, there was a span of 9 bases. Germline V gene lookup returns CDR1 SGDLS and CDR2 YYNGEE. This CDR3 has 13 amino acids. CDR3 residues: CASSVEPGNGYTF. The CDR3 DNA sequence: TGTGCCAGCAGCGTAGAGCCCGGAAATGGCTACACCTTC.

In the case of this clone: Since a much larger clone is just one base distant, this may be a read error. The rearrangement uses TRBV6-1 and TRBJ2-7; D uncertain. The CDR3 has 10 residues. Germline loops: CDR1 MNHNS, CDR2 SASEGT. V lost 2 bases and J 4 bases, leaving 0 bases between the germline ends. As DNA, the CDR3 is TGTGCCAGCAGTGAATACGAGCAGTACTTC. It codes for CASSEYEQYF.

V and J are TRBV4-1 and TRBJ2-7; D gene unclear. Germline values: CDR1 MGHRA, CDR2 YSYEKL. V lost 2 bases, J lost 2 bases, and 13 bases lay in between. The CDR3 has 15 residues. Here the CDR3 reads CASSQPAIGPYEQYF. CDR3 bases: TGCGCCAGCAGCCAACCCGCAATAGGGCCCTACGAGCAGTACTTC.

This clone was seen a few times. The chain uses TRBV9 and TRBJ2-1; TRBD1 matches 9 bases. The trim removed 3 bases at V and 9 bases at J, leaving 7 bases unmatched. CDR1 and CDR2 (germline): SGDLS, YYNGEE. CDR3 length: 14 residues. The CDR3 DNA follows: TGTGCCAGCAGCGCCGGTACAGGGGGCCTTGAGCAGTTCTTC. Amino acid sequence: CASSAGTGGLEQFF. Combining the CDR3 with reference TRBV9 and TRBJ2-1 gives the whole variable domain DSGVTQTPKHLITATGQRVTLRCSPRSGDLSVYWYQQSLDQGLQFLIQYYNGEERAKGNILERFSAQQFPDLHSELNLSSLELGDSALYFCASSAGTGGLEQFFGPGTRLTVL.

V is TRBV25-1 and J is TRBJ2-3; D gene unclear. V was shortened by 0 bases and J by 1 base, with 14 bases between the two germline ends. The CDR3 extends over 17 amino acids. Germline V gene lookup returns CDR1 MGHDK and CDR2 SYGVNS. The CDR3 here is CASSEYLGIGRTDTQYF. The CDR3 DNA reads TGTGCCAGCAGTGAATATTTGGGGATAGGGCGCACAGATACGCAGTATTTT.

This clone turned up a few times. The V call is TRBV7-9, the J call TRBJ1-5, with 7 bases lining up with TRBD1. Trimming cost V 5 bases and J 6 bases; bases outside gene matches: 4. This CDR3 has 13 residues. CDR1 is SEHNR, CDR2 FQNEAQ, per germline (reference sequence). CDR3 in amino acids: CASSLTGIQPQHF. The CDR3 nucleotides read TGTGCCAGCAGCCTGACAGGGATTCAGCCCCAGCATTTT.

This clone has a handful of counts. This rearrangement joins TRBV30 to TRBJ2-5, with 7 bases that match TRBD1. The J call may be in error: the DNA end matches TRBJ2-7 better. Germline assignment: CDR1 GTSNPN and CDR2 SVGIG (reference sequence). The CDR3 has 13 amino acids. CDR3 loop: CAWSVDRDDEQYF. CDR3 nucleotides: TGTGCCTGGAGTGTAGACAGGGACGACGAGCAGTACTTC.

This chain links TRBV7-6 with TRBJ2-5; D remains ambiguous. The CDR3 contains 14 residues. Trimming took off 1 base at V and 1 base at J, with 7 bases between the two ends. Per the germline V gene, CDR1 is SGHVS and CDR2 is FNYEAQ. The CDR3 reads CASSLEPLQETQYF. CDR3 in DNA: TGTGCCAGCAGCTTAGAACCGCTCCAAGAGACCCAGTACTTC.

This clone came up a few times. V gene TRBV30 combines with J gene TRBJ1-3; tentative D call: TRBD1 (6 bases). The CDR3 totals 15 residues. Trimming stripped 3 bases from V and 0 bases from J, with 12 bases between. Germline CDR1 and CDR2: GTSNPN and SVGIG (reference sequence). This CDR3 is CAWSLTGYSGNTIYF. In nucleotides, the CDR3 is TGTGCCTGGAGCCTGACAGGCTACTCTGGAAACACCATATATTTT.

V is TRBV6-6 and J is TRBJ2-1; TRBD1 agrees at 11 bases. Trimming removed 8 bases from V and 6 bases from J; junction bases left unmatched: 9. The CDR3 sequence is 15 residues long. CDR1 and CDR2 from the germline V gene are MNHNY and SVGAGI (reference sequence). The CDR3 protein is CASGRIGTGGNEQFF. Written as DNA, the CDR3 is TGTGCCAGCGGCAGAATTGGGACAGGGGGCAATGAGCAGTTCTTC.